These T cell receptor beta chains were read from a single sample in a study of monozygotic twins with inflammatory bowel disease. From its re-call of the 5' RACE reads, TCRdb lists each CDR3 protein once, without DNA. The sample shows about 99,000 distinct CDR3 sequences, and 1.9% sits with its ten largest clones. Specimen: blood. The receptor source for this set is a human donor with ulcerative colitis or Crohn's disease, or a healthy co-twin of an affected twin (not recorded which). Each CDR3 is given with its conserved first and last residue.

V	J	CDR3
TRBV5-1	TRBJ2-5	CASSLDRRTQYF
TRBV20-1	TRBJ2-7	CSASAKTYEQYF
TRBV12-3/TRBV12-4	TRBJ2-7	CASSLTSGSYEQYF
TRBV10-3	TRBJ2-5	CASSVTDQETQYF
TRBV28	TRBJ2-7	CAITPSGGREQYF
TRBV20-1	TRBJ1-5	CSAKTGTGARQPQHF
TRBV5-1	TRBJ2-1	CASSSSLSRTGRNEQFF
TRBV19	TRBJ2-3	CATSVVTDTQYF
TRBV4-3	TRBJ2-1	CASSPATYNEQFF
TRBV7-8	TRBJ1-5	CASSLSSRGNQPQHF
TRBV7-9	TRBJ1-1	CASSLGLGRRVNNEAFF
TRBV7-2	TRBJ1-5	CASRSSGGSNQPQHF
TRBV5-4	TRBJ2-5	CASSAGGFQETQYF
TRBV11-2	TRBJ2-1	CASSLAGLREVHNEQFF
TRBV6-5	TRBJ2-3	CASSYGLADVTDTQYF
TRBV27	TRBJ1-3	CASRLTGAGNTIYF
TRBV7-2	TRBJ2-2	CASSLHSTGELFF
TRBV18	TRBJ2-5	CASSPAFGQGTETQYF
TRBV29-1	TRBJ2-7	CSVESPTSYEQYF
TRBV5-1	TRBJ1-2	CASSRLPDSPSGGYTF
TRBV11-3	TRBJ2-5	CASSLGSPYQETQYF
TRBV14	TRBJ1-1	CASSRSGMNTEAFF
TRBV29-1	TRBJ2-3	CSTSLRVITDTQYF
TRBV7-6	TRBJ2-7	CASSLTGELHYEQYF
TRBV10-3	TRBJ2-3	CAISESRGASDTQYF
TRBV5-1	TRBJ1-5	CASSLDPNQPQHF
TRBV4-3	TRBJ2-3	CASSLSDRGPSDTQYF
TRBV4-3	TRBJ2-5	CASSQEAGAGETQYF
TRBV24-1	TRBJ2-2	CATSLPYAGELFF
TRBV3-1	TRBJ2-1	CASSQLRGGKDQQFF
TRBV7-2	TRBJ2-1	CASTVAGSYNEQFF
TRBV20-1	TRBJ1-1	CSATRGYTEAFF
TRBV20-1	TRBJ1-2	CSASSAEANYGYTF
TRBV3-1	TRBJ1-2	CASSPRLENYGYTF
TRBV10-3	TRBJ2-1	CAISVGGGSPVGEQFF
TRBV7-2	TRBJ2-7	CASSHRQVDYEQYF
TRBV28	TRBJ2-6	CASSLWRVPGDNVLTF